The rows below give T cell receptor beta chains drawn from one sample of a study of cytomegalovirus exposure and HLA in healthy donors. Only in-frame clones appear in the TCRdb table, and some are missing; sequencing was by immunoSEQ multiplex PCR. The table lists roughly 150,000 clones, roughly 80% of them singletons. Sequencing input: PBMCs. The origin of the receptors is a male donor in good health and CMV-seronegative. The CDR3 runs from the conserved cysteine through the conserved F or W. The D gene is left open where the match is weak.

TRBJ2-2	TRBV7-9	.	CASSFPGAGVDTGELFF
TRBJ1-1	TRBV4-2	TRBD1	CASSQLVPGQGYTEAFF
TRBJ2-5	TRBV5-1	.	CASSLQIGGETQYF
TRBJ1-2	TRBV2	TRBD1	CANSTGGAGGYTF
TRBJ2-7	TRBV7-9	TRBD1	CASSPKPGTGKSEQYF
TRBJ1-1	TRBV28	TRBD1	CASSLWFLATGLEAFF
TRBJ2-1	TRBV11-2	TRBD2	CASSLGGSGRNEQFF
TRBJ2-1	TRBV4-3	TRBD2	CASSQWRGASSYNEQFF
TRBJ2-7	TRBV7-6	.	CASSLWGAAYEQYF
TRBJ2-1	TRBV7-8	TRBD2	CASSLVSLAGYNEQFF
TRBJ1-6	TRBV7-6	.	CASSLDPGLRSPLHF
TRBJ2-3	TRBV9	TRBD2	CASGGSGSTDTQYF
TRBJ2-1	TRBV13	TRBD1	CASSFFRGQGYNEQFF
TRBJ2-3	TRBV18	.	CASSPLAASTDTQYF
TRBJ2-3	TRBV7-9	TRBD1	CSSRDRESSPTDTQYF
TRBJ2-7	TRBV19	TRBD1	CASSDRGTEQYF
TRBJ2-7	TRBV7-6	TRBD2	CASSFSGALDEQYF
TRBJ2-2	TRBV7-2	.	CASSPTRGTGELFF
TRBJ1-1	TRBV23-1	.	CASSRPGDRLRHMNTEAFF